This is a list of T cell receptor beta chains from one sample in a study of blood T cell repertoires in COVID-19. The assay was immunoSEQ multiplex PCR, and TCRdb's table has in-frame clones only and misses some. The sample gives 200,000 or so clones, 70% to 85% of which show up once; 6.9% is in the top ten. The specimen was peripheral blood. Receptor source: a human donor with acute or convalescent COVID-19. The donor label of this sample is uncertain. Each CDR3 is given with its conserved first and last residue. The order of the fields is V gene, J gene, CDR3 protein.

TRBV19	TRBJ1-5	CASSIFGQPQHF
TRBV4-2	TRBJ1-5	CASSPDLRVSNQPQHF
TRBV23-1	TRBJ2-1	CASSQPARTGKVREQFF
TRBV19	TRBJ2-7	CASSIYPTGIGYEQYF
TRBV28	TRBJ1-3	CASSLAGLGGNTIYF
TRBV4-2	TRBJ2-7	CASSQGTSGNYEQYF
TRBV7-2	TRBJ1-5	CASSFGGQPQHF
TRBV28	TRBJ1-5	CASHRGTQPQHF
TRBV7-2	TRBJ2-1	CASSSRSSGSGWQFF
TRBV10-2	TRBJ2-6	CASSSPDRAGANVLTF
TRBV21-1	TRBJ1-4	CASSKVRSIVGQANEKLFF
TRBV27	TRBJ1-5	CASSSGTGNHQPQHF
TRBV2	TRBJ1-1	CASSVAERTEAFF
TRBV5-1	TRBJ2-1	CASSLAGGHYSYNEQFF
TRBV5-1	TRBJ1-3	CASSPGTGTGNTIYF
TRBV27	TRBJ1-2	CASSAIGQGPNRGYTF
TRBV4-2	TRBJ1-1	CASSQGDRGRWTEAFF
TRBV11-2	TRBJ2-3	CASSLYTGLAGAVDTQYF
TRBV2	TRBJ1-5	CASNGQGEVNQPQHF
TRBV6-5	TRBJ2-2	CASCRQGVTGELFF
TRBV29-1	TRBJ1-2	CSVETGGATVYGYTF
TRBV28	TRBJ1-1	CASSLAVMNTEAFF
TRBV13	TRBJ2-3	CASSLAGTHSFTDTQYF
TRBV18	TRBJ2-7	CASSPGRGTYEQYF
TRBV10-3	TRBJ2-7	CAISEGTSGSLYEQYF
TRBV27	TRBJ1-6	CASALLPPKRNSPLHF
TRBV19	TRBJ1-1	CASSPRGLGNTEAFF
TRBV14	TRBJ1-1	CASSQDSNTSAFF
TRBV28	TRBJ2-7	CASSLGEGSGEQYF
TRBV13	TRBJ1-6	CASSQGWNSPLHF
TRBV7-2	TRBJ1-6	CASSLERTGTSPLHF
TRBV14	TRBJ1-1	CASSQVGDRANTEAFF
TRBV6-6	TRBJ1-6	CASSPRIPQGRIGSPLHF
TRBV6-2/TRBV6-3	TRBJ2-5	CASSTPSGRAGETQYF
TRBV5-6	TRBJ2-1	CASNGAGGPGWYSEQFF
TRBV7-8	TRBJ2-7	CASSLALAGAGYEQYF
TRBV27	TRBJ2-2	CASSFSGRESNTGELFF
TRBV24-1	TRBJ1-5	CATRDGGVGQPQHF
TRBV5-1	TRBJ2-2	CASSLWTGGTGELFF
TRBV19	TRBJ1-1	CASRSGRNTEAFF
TRBV6-6	TRBJ2-7	CASRFSGYEQYF
TRBV5-5	TRBJ1-5	CASSSLGDRVEPQHF
TRBV3-1/TRBV3-2	TRBJ1-5	CASSQDSTGGTQPQHF
TRBV19	TRBJ2-7	CASSIGGQGDYEQYF
TRBV5-1	TRBJ1-1	CASSLDPVAEAFF
TRBV29-1	TRBJ2-1	CSVEGGSSYNEQFF
TRBV11-2	TRBJ2-7	CASSSLRTSGIEQYF
TRBV11-2	TRBJ2-3	CASSLGRGGTADTQYF
TRBV5-4	TRBJ2-5	CASSRDRVEETQYF
TRBV11-3	TRBJ2-5	CASSLGGRAGETQYF
TRBV2	TRBJ1-5	CASSPDRAPNQPQHF
TRBV5-1	TRBJ2-7	CASGTGEAYEQYF
TRBV18	TRBJ1-5	CASSPGQGDQPQHF
TRBV28	TRBJ2-7	CASQRDRAYEQYF
TRBV19	TRBJ2-1	CASSIMFATSPYTEQFF
TRBV28	TRBJ1-2	CASTPRGGMYGYTF
TRBV11-1	TRBJ2-2	CASRRENTGELFF
TRBV2	TRBJ1-2	CASSDRASNGYTF
TRBV6-2/TRBV6-3	TRBJ2-5	CASSYMAGVETQYF